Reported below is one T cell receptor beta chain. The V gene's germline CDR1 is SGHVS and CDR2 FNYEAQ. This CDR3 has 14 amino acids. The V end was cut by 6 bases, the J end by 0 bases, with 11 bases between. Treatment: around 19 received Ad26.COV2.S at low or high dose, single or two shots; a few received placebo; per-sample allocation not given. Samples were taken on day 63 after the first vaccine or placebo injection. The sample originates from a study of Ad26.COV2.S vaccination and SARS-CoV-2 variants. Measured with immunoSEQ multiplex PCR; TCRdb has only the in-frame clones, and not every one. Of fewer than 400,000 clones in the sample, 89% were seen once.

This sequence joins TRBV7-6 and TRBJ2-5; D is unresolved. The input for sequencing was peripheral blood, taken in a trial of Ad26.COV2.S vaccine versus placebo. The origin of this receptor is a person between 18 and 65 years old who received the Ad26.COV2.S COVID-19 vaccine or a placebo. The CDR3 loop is CASRPLWHQETQYF. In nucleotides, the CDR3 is TGTGCCAGCAGACCTTTATGGCACCAAGAGACCCAGTACTTC.